The rows below give T cell receptor beta chains drawn from one sample of a study of OX40 agonist ivuxolimab in advanced cancers. Some clones are missing from TCRdb's copy, which holds only in-frame ones; the method was immunoSEQ multiplex PCR. The sample has 25,000 to 35,000 clones, approximately 84% seen once; the top ten hold 13% to 15%. The material was CD4+ or CD8+ T cells sorted from blood, obtained in a trial of the OX40 agonist ivuxolimab. The receptors shown here come from an adult with an advanced solid tumor such as melanoma, head and neck, liver or kidney cancer. The CDR3 runs from the conserved cysteine through the conserved F or W. The D gene is left open where the match is weak. Clone size is not always given. Where it is, it says once, few, many or a class for expanded clones.

.	TRBV13	TRBJ2-3	TRBD2	CASSSREVLSTDTQYF	TGTGCCAGCAGCTCGCGGGAGGTTCTTAGCACAGATACGCAGTATTTT
.	TRBV4-1	TRBJ1-4	.	CASSQAGRSAEKLFF	TGCGCCAGCAGCCAAGCGGGACGGTCTGCGGAAAAACTGTTTTTT
medium-sized	TRBV7-2	TRBJ1-1	.	CATGDWAVNEAFF	TGTGCCACCGGGGATTGGGCAGTAAATGAAGCTTTCTTT
.	TRBV7-6	TRBJ2-7	.	CASNSGGLSYEQYF	TGTGCCAGCAACTCAGGGGGGCTTTCCTACGAGCAGTACTTC
once	TRBV11-1	TRBJ2-3	.	CASSLADSGRTDTQYF	TGTGCCAGCAGCTTAGCGGATAGCGGCCGCACAGATACGCAGTATTTT
once	TRBV29-1	TRBJ2-1	TRBD2	CSANLGLAGISSYNEQFF	TGCAGCGCGAATCTGGGACTAGCGGGGATTAGCTCCTACAATGAGCAGTTCTTC
.	TRBV7-6	TRBJ2-5	.	CASSLVAGREETQYF	TGTGCCAGCAGCTTAGTGGCGGGAAGGGAAGAGACCCAGTACTTC
.	TRBV4-3	TRBJ1-2	.	CASSQGTEYLYGYTF	TGCGCCAGCAGCCAAGGGACAGAATATTTATATGGCTACACCTTC
.	TRBV7-9	TRBJ2-7	.	CASSARGYEQYF	TGTGCCAGCAGCGCAAGAGGCTACGAGCAGTACTTC
.	TRBV9	TRBJ2-1	TRBD2	CASSSLLRDYDEQFF	TGTGCCAGCAGCTCCTTGCTCCGGGACTACGATGAGCAGTTCTTC
few	TRBV30	TRBJ2-7	.	CAWSGFNSYEQYF	TGTGCCTGGAGTGGTTTCAACTCCTACGAGCAGTACTTC
.	TRBV4-1	TRBJ1-3	.	CASSHPPLEDTIYF	TGCGCCAGCAGCCATCCCCCGCTGGAAGACACCATATATTTT
.	TRBV10-1	TRBJ2-7	TRBD2	CASPSRGSGGPGEQYF	TGCGCCAGTCCAAGTCGGGGTAGCGGGGGGCCTGGCGAGCAGTACTTC
.	TRBV27	TRBJ2-1	TRBD2	CASSLSLASGKFNEQFF	TGTGCCAGCAGTTTATCGCTGGCTAGCGGGAAGTTCAATGAGCAGTTCTTC
once	TRBV7-3	TRBJ2-2	.	CASSDLTGELFF	TGTGCCAGCAGCGACCTCACCGGGGAGCTGTTTTTT
.	TRBV25-1	TRBJ1-2	TRBD1	CASSEFIAGTADYGYTF	TGTGCCAGCAGTGAGTTTATAGCGGGGACAGCGGACTATGGCTACACCTTC
.	TRBV19	TRBJ2-1	.	CASSTDSYNEQFF	TGTGCCAGTAGTACGGACAGCTACAATGAGCAGTTCTTC
.	TRBV28	TRBJ2-7	TRBD2	CASSFSSPLAGGNEQYF	TGTGCCAGCAGTTTTTCCTCCCCGCTAGCGGGGGGGAACGAGCAGTACTTC
.	TRBV13	TRBJ2-7	TRBD1	CASSLGQAMAEQYF	TGTGCCAGCAGCTTGGGACAGGCGATGGCCGAGCAGTACTTC
.	TRBV6-5	TRBJ2-5	.	CASSYGSRYQETQYF	TGTGCCAGCAGTTACGGCAGCCGGTACCAAGAGACCCAGTACTTC
.	TRBV7-6	TRBJ1-5	.	CASWGGNQPQHF	TGTGCCAGTTGGGGGGGCAATCAGCCCCAGCATTTT
.	TRBV7-9	TRBJ2-7	.	CASSLPGSPSYEQYF	TGTGCCAGCAGCTTGCCAGGATCACCGTCCTACGAGCAGTACTTC
.	TRBV19	TRBJ2-7	TRBD1	CASSRRDRGPREQYF	TGTGCCAGTAGTCGCCGGGACAGGGGACCTAGGGAGCAGTACTTC
.	TRBV28	TRBJ2-7	TRBD1	CASSPYRGRLYYEQYF	TGTGCCAGCAGTCCCTACAGGGGGAGGTTGTACTACGAGCAGTACTTC
.	TRBV6-5	TRBJ1-4	.	CASSYSQGSTNEKLFF	TGTGCCAGCAGTTACAGTCAGGGGTCAACTAATGAAAAACTGTTTTTT
.	TRBV7-9	TRBJ2-7	.	CASSLGYRTYEQYF	TGTGCCAGCAGCTTAGGTTACAGAACCTACGAGCAGTACTTC
.	TRBV7-9	TRBJ2-2	TRBD1	CASSSQGRTGELFF	TGTGCCAGCAGCTCACAGGGGCGTACCGGGGAGCTGTTTTTT
.	TRBV6-1	TRBJ2-5	TRBD2	CASSESVIAGAEETQYF	TGTGCCAGCAGTGAAAGCGTGATAGCGGGAGCGGAAGAGACCCAGTACTTC
.	TRBV30	TRBJ2-1	TRBD2	CAWSTSALHYEQFF	TGTGCCTGGAGTACTAGCGCCCTTCACTATGAGCAGTTCTTC
.	TRBV9	TRBJ2-2	TRBD1	CASSVGSTGYLIGELFF	TGTGCCAGCAGCGTAGGGTCGACAGGGTATCTGATCGGGGAGCTGTTTTTT
.	TRBV9	TRBJ2-2	.	CASSSTSPGELFF	TGTGCCAGCAGCTCCACTAGCCCCGGGGAGCTGTTTTTT
.	TRBV9	TRBJ2-6	.	CASSPPSGANVLTF	TGTGCCAGCAGCCCCCCATCTGGGGCCAACGTCCTGACTTTC
.	TRBV5-4	TRBJ2-7	TRBD2	CASSSGLAGSYEQYF	TGTGCCAGCAGCTCGGGACTAGCGGGGTCCTACGAGCAGTACTTC
.	TRBV6-1	TRBJ1-2	TRBD1	CASSGALGTGVGDYGYTF	TGTGCCAGCAGTGGGGCCTTAGGGACAGGAGTCGGAGACTATGGCTACACCTTC
.	TRBV15	TRBJ2-2	.	CATSREMNTGELFF	TGTGCCACCAGCAGAGAAATGAACACCGGGGAGCTGTTTTTT
.	TRBV28	TRBJ2-1	TRBD2	CASTILSGTSVSEQFF	TGTGCCAGCACCATCCTGTCCGGGACTAGCGTCAGTGAGCAGTTCTTC
.	TRBV29-1	TRBJ2-7	.	CSVEGGPNFYEQYF	TGCAGCGTTGAAGGGGGGCCAAACTTCTACGAGCAGTACTTC
once	TRBV27	TRBJ2-1	.	CASSLEGNEQFF	TGTGCCAGCAGTTTAGAGGGGAATGAGCAGTTCTTC
.	TRBV9	TRBJ1-2	TRBD1	CASSVDGTGTFGYTF	TGTGCCAGCAGCGTAGACGGGACAGGAACATTCGGCTACACCTTC
.	TRBV10-3	TRBJ2-1	.	CAIRGVSLSSYNEQFF	TGTGCCATCAGGGGAGTTAGCCTCAGCTCCTACAATGAGCAGTTCTTC
.	TRBV28	TRBJ2-7	TRBD1	CASSFPYRGLKYEQYF	TGTGCCAGCAGTTTCCCATACAGGGGGCTTAAGTACGAGCAGTACTTC
.	TRBV5-6	TRBJ2-7	TRBD1	CASSPGQGAYEQYF	TGTGCCAGCAGCCCGGGACAGGGGGCCTACGAGCAGTACTTC
.	TRBV9	TRBJ2-7	TRBD1	CASSGRTGAAYEQYF	TGTGCCAGCAGCGGGAGGACAGGGGCCGCCTACGAGCAGTACTTC
.	TRBV25-1	TRBJ2-6	.	CASSESGSGANVLTF	TGTGCCAGCAGTGAATCCGGCTCTGGGGCCAACGTCCTGACTTTC
.	TRBV19	TRBJ1-1	.	CASSIYSMNTEAFF	TGTGCCAGTAGTATATACAGCATGAACACTGAAGCTTTCTTT
few	TRBV5-8	TRBJ2-1	.	CASSLEGRVGNEQFF	TGTGCCAGCAGCTTGGAGGGCAGGGTGGGCAATGAGCAGTTCTTC
once	TRBV7-9	TRBJ2-1	TRBD2	CASSLGLGGRDLNEQFF	TGTGCCAGCAGCTTAGGTCTTGGCGGGAGGGACCTCAATGAGCAGTTCTTC
.	TRBV5-1	TRBJ2-6	TRBD1	CASSFQGATGANVLTF	TGCGCCAGCAGCTTCCAGGGGGCAACTGGGGCCAACGTCCTGACTTTC
.	TRBV4-3	TRBJ2-7	.	CASSQEFARRGRGSYEQYF	TGCGCCAGCAGCCAAGAATTCGCTCGGAGGGGGCGGGGGTCCTACGAGCAGTACTTC
once	TRBV11-2	TRBJ1-2	TRBD1	CASSLGQAYGYTF	TGTGCCAGCAGCCTCGGACAGGCCTATGGCTACACCTTC
.	TRBV19	TRBJ1-5	.	CASTPHSNQPQHF	TGTGCCAGTACACCTCATAGCAATCAGCCCCAGCATTTT
.	TRBV28	TRBJ2-7	.	CASSLEGGGVIHEQYF	TGTGCCAGCAGTTTAGAGGGAGGGGGCGTGATCCACGAGCAGTACTTC
.	TRBV7-3	TRBJ2-1	.	CASSLKQGGFHEQFF	TGTGCCAGCAGCTTAAAACAGGGAGGCTTCCATGAGCAGTTCTTC
.	TRBV27	TRBJ1-5	.	CHTTENNSNQPQHF	TGCCACACTACCGAGAACAATAGCAATCAGCCCCAGCATTTT